This T cell receptor beta chain emerged from a study of response to subunit inactivated influenza vaccine. Study-wide points: It was the authors' suggestion that each seasonal influenza vaccination recruits few new T cells.

A single record per CDR3 protein comes from TCRdb applying MiXCR to the RT-PCR reads. The table shows 650,000 to 800,000 distinct CDR3 sequences, with less than 20% occurring only once. Trimming shortened V by 2 bases and J by 2 bases, and 13 bases separated the two germline ends. Germline V CDR1 and CDR2: MNHEY, SVGAGI. The CDR3 covers 15 residues. Comments on this clonotype: No antigen is known for it.

The genes are TRBV6-5 and TRBJ2-7, with a weak D call TRBD2 (6 bases). The sequencing here drew on PBMCs from blood, taken roughly 5 days after vaccination. This sequence was found in a man aged 50-60 years who received an inactivated influenza vaccine. CDR3 nucleotides: TGTGCCAGCAGTTACAGCGGAGGAGGGCCCTACGAGCAGTACTTC. Translated: CASSYSGGGPYEQYF.